These 5 T cell receptor beta chains came from one sample sequenced in a study of shared clonotypes between healthy human individuals. The data were produced by immunoSEQ multiplex PCR, yet TCRdb's version contains in-frame clones alone and is incomplete. The sample lists around 1.6 million clones, 95% to 99% occurring once. The sequencing input was naive CD4+ T cells sorted from blood. Described subset: CD45RA+ positively selected. The receptors here all came from a man aged 25 to 40 in good health.

The chain has TRBV15 and TRBJ2-5, with 13 bases fitting TRBD2. J lost 1 base, V lost 4 bases, and 3 bases had no gene match. The CDR3 runs to 16 residues. The germline V gene encodes CDR1 LNHNV and CDR2 YYDKDF (reference sequence). This CDR3 reads CATSKGTSGAQETQYF. The DNA for the CDR3 is TGTGCCACCAGCAAAGGGACTAGCGGGGCCCAAGAGACCCAGTACTTC.

The chain employs TRBV18 and TRBJ1-5, with 9 bases that match TRBD1. V was clipped by 6 bases and J by 7 bases; unmatched bases: 4. The CDR3 sequence is 13 residues long. Germline lookup yields CDR1 KGHSH and CDR2 LQKENI. This CDR3 reads CASSRDRAQPQHF. The CDR3 nucleotides are TGTGCCAGCTCTCGGGACAGGGCGCAGCCCCAGCATTTT.

This chain uses TRBV7-8 with TRBJ2-2, with TRBD2 identical over 8 bases. V shed 0 bases, J shed 6 bases, and the junction held 9 bases outside the gene matches. There are 17 residues in the CDR3. CDR1 and CDR2 (germline): SGHVS, FQNEAQ. CDR3 sequence (DNA): TGTGCCAGCAGCTTAGCTGCCCTAGCGGGTAAACCCGGGGAGCTGTTTTTT. Its translation is CASSLAALAGKPGELFF.

V gene TRBV29-1 combines with J gene TRBJ1-3, with 9 nucleotides matching TRBD1. The V and J ends lost 6 bases and 4 bases, in that order; junction bases with no gene match: 4. This CDR3 contains 13 residues. Germline-derived CDR1 and CDR2 are SQVTM and ANQGSEA. The DNA of the CDR3 is TGCAGCGTGGGGGACAGGGCGGGAAACACCATATATTTT. Encoded protein: CSVGDRAGNTIYF.

This clone was recorded once. This rearrangement joins TRBV19 to TRBJ2-2; D remains ambiguous. The germline V gene has CDR1 LNHDA and CDR2 SQIVND (reference sequence). V was shortened by 7 bases and J by 0 bases, with 3 bases between the two germline ends. This CDR3 is built from 12 residues. The CDR3 sequence: CASKANTGELFF. The DNA for the CDR3 is TGTGCCAGTAAAGCGAACACCGGGGAGCTGTTTTTT.